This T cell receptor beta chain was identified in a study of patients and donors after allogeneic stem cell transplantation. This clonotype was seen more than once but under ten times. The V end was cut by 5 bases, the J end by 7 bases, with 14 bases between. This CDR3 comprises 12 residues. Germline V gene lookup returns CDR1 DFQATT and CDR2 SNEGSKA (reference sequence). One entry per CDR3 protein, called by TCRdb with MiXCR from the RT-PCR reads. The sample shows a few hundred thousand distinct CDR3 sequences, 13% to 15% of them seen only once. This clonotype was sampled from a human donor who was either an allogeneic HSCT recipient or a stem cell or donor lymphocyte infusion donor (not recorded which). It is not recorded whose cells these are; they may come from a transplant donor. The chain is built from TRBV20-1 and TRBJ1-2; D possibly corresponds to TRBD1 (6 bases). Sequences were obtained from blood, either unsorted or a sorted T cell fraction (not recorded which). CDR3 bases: TGCAGTGCTGAGTGGGGGCGTAGTGGCTACACCTTC. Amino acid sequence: CSAEWGRSGYTF.